What follows are 11 T cell receptor beta chains derived from one specimen sequenced in a study of molecular identifiers for immune sequencing clone quantification. TCRdb redid the calling of the PCR reads with MiXCR, one entry per CDR3 protein. The sample has under 800,000 distinct CDR3 sequences, about 25% seen once. What was sequenced was naive CD8+ T cells from blood, with Jurkat cell RNA spiked in. Specified subset: FACS-sorted CD8+CD4-CCR7+CD45RA+ naive T cells. The receptors were gathered from a human donor in good health. Some libraries in this study had Jurkat cell RNA spiked in.

The chain recombines TRBV27 with TRBJ2-7, with 8 bases lining up with TRBD2. J lost 1 base, V lost 4 bases, and 6 bases had no gene match. CDR1 and CDR2 from the germline V gene are MNHEY and SMNVEV (reference sequence). CDR3 length equals 15 residues. The CDR3 DNA reads as TGTGCCAGCAGTTGGGCGAGCGGGGGTTCCTACGAGCAGTACTTC. Amino acids: CASSWASGGSYEQYF.

This clonotype was counted many times. The chain carries TRBV7-9 and TRBJ2-1; D unresolved. Germline V lookup: CDR1 SEHNR, CDR2 FQNEAQ (reference sequence). The CDR3 sequence is 15 residues long. The V end was cut by 4 bases, the J end by 1 base, with 11 bases between. The chain's CDR3 is CASSSSLWSYNEQFF. CDR3 coding DNA: TGTGCCAGCAGCTCTTCGCTCTGGTCCTACAATGAGCAGTTCTTC.

Regarding this clonotype: No conserved phenylalanine or tryptophan ends this CDR3, so it is likely a read error. The gene calls are TRBV13 and TRBJ1-2, with 7 bases identical to TRBD1. Trimming cost V 4 bases and J 4 bases; bases outside gene matches: 12. Germline CDR1 and CDR2: PRHDT and FYEKMQ (reference sequence). The CDR3 loop spans 16 amino acids. CDR3 in DNA: TGTGCCAGCAGCTCCAGAGATCGGGACAGACTCTATGGCTACACCTAC. Residues: CASSSRDRDRLYGYTY.

Only one count was recorded for this clonotype. A much bigger clone sits one base away, suggesting this may be a read error. The chain uses TRBV2 and TRBJ2-3; 10 nucleotides match TRBD1. Germline V gives CDR1 SNHLY, CDR2 FYNNEI. The CDR3 is 15 residues long. DNA of the CDR3: TGTGACAGCAGTAACGACAGGGGGCTTCAAGATACGCAGTATTTT. This codes for CDSSNDRGLQDTQYF.

This chain links TRBV2 with TRBJ1-4; D is perhaps TRBD1 (6 bases). Trimming pared 11 bases from V and 2 bases from J, leaving 21 bases between. This CDR3 spans 16 amino acids. From germline, CDR1 is SNHLY and CDR2 FYNNEI. The DNA for the CDR3 is TGTGCCTCCGAGGAGGGGGGGGCGCGGACTAATGAAAAACTGTTTTTT. The encoded protein is CASEEGGARTNEKLFF. Full variable domain (remainder filled in from reference TRBV2 and TRBJ1-4): EPEVTQTPSHQVTQMGQEVILRCVPISNHLYFYWYRQILGQKVEFLVSFYNNEISEKSEIFDDQFSVERPDGSNFTLKIRSTKLEDSAMYFCASEEGGARTNEKLFFGSGTQLSVL.

This clonotype appeared many times. The V call is TRBV27, the J call TRBJ2-7; TRBD2 is a possible D gene (5 bases). From germline, CDR1 is MNHEY and CDR2 SMNVEV (reference sequence). The CDR3 totals 13 residues. V was cut by 8 bases and J by 2 bases, with 13 bases left in between. CDR3 in DNA: TGTGCCAGCGGGTCTGCCGGGGCCTACGAGCAGTACTTC. Protein: CASGSAGAYEQYF.

V gene TRBV4-3 combines with J gene TRBJ2-2; no definite D call. V was cut by 3 bases and J by 1 base, with 9 bases left in between. Germline lookup yields CDR1 LGHNA and CDR2 YSLEER. CDR3 length: 15 amino acids. The DNA of the CDR3 is TGCGCCAGCAGCCATCAACAAGAGAACACCGGGGAGCTGTTTTTT. This encodes CASSHQQENTGELFF.

Many counts were recorded for this clonotype. V usage is TRBV5-4 and J usage is TRBJ2-3, with 7 bases aligning to TRBD2. The CDR3 consists of 15 residues. Germline loops: CDR1 SGHNT, CDR2 YYREEE (reference sequence). Losses at the gene ends were 2 bases for V and 2 bases for J; bases not matched to a gene: 5. CDR3 nucleotide sequence: TGTGCCAGCAGCTTTGCTAGCGGAGCCACAGATACGCAGTATTTT. Translating it yields CASSFASGATDTQYF.

CDR3 in amino acids: CASSPNSGQNHPPTYNEQFF. The CDR3 DNA follows: TGCGCCAGCAGCCCTAACAGCGGACAGAACCACCCCCCAACCTACAATGAGCAGTTCTTC. This rearrangement joins TRBV4-1 to TRBJ2-1, with D perhaps TRBD1 (6 bases). CDR3 length: 20 amino acids. V was pared by 4 bases and J by 2 bases, with 27 bases between. The germline V gene encodes CDR1 MGHRA and CDR2 YSYEKL.

This clonotype was detected ten times or more. V gene TRBV7-9 combines with J gene TRBJ1-1; D is perhaps TRBD1 (5 bases). Between the trimmed V and J ends, which lost 4 bases and 0 bases, there was a span of 12 bases. CDR1 is SEHNR, CDR2 FQNEAQ, per germline (reference sequence). CDR3 length: 15 amino acids. Here the CDR3 DNA reads TGTGCCAGCAGCTCAATGACAGTTTTGAACACTGAAGCTTTCTTT. It yields the protein CASSSMTVLNTEAFF.

This chain links TRBV7-2 with TRBJ1-1; 8 bases match TRBD1. The J segment lost 4 bases and the V segment lost 7 bases, leaving 11 bases of the junction unmatched. The CDR3 consists of 15 residues. The germline V gene encodes CDR1 SGHTA and CDR2 FQGNSA. CDR3 bases: TGTGCCAGCACCCAAAGGGACAGGCTGAGCACTGAAGCTTTCTTT. Translation gives CASTQRDRLSTEAFF.